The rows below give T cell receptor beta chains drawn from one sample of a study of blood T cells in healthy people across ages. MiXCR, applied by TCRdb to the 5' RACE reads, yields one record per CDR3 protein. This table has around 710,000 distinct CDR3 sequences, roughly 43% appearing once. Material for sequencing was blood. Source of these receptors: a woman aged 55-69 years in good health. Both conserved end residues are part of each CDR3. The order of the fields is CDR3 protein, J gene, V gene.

CDR3aa: CSATGTGKETQFF
j_gene: TRBJ2-1
v_gene: TRBV20-1

CDR3aa: CASRSSGGSYEQYF
j_gene: .
v_gene: TRBV11-2

CDR3aa: CAITGTSSNNEQFF
j_gene: TRBJ2-1
v_gene: TRBV10-3

CDR3aa: CASSTSWTSGETQYF
j_gene: TRBJ2-5
v_gene: TRBV11-2

CDR3aa: CSARGPSDTDTQYF
j_gene: TRBJ2-3
v_gene: TRBV20-1

CDR3aa: CASSAGTGAKQHF
j_gene: TRBJ1-5
v_gene: TRBV5-6

CDR3aa: CATRGQGANYEQYF
j_gene: TRBJ2-7
v_gene: TRBV10-3

CDR3aa: CASSLAGGYQPQHF
j_gene: TRBJ1-5
v_gene: TRBV5-1

CDR3aa: CASSYGLAGTDEQYF
j_gene: TRBJ2-7
v_gene: TRBV6-2/TRBV6-3

CDR3aa: CASSLSLGGKETQYF
j_gene: TRBJ2-5
v_gene: TRBV18

CDR3aa: CAWSSDRSSYNSPLHF
j_gene: TRBJ1-6
v_gene: TRBV30

CDR3aa: CSARLRQGYSPLHF
j_gene: TRBJ1-6
v_gene: TRBV20-1

CDR3aa: CASSRTPGEQYF
j_gene: .
v_gene: TRBV25-1

CDR3aa: CASSLFMGAIEKLFF
j_gene: TRBJ1-4
v_gene: TRBV7-2

CDR3aa: CASSSDSWGNEQFF
j_gene: TRBJ2-1
v_gene: TRBV6-5

CDR3aa: CASSQNTGEGSDGYTF
j_gene: TRBJ1-2
v_gene: TRBV7-3

CDR3aa: CASTGTGSTNVQYF
j_gene: TRBJ2-4
v_gene: TRBV4-1

CDR3aa: CASSLAGGPRYEQFF
j_gene: TRBJ2-1
v_gene: TRBV7-3

CDR3aa: CASSLTQVGAGDTQYF
j_gene: TRBJ2-3
v_gene: TRBV7-3

CDR3aa: CASSDTGANEKLFF
j_gene: TRBJ1-4
v_gene: TRBV5-1

CDR3aa: CASQQGTHQPQHF
j_gene: TRBJ1-5
v_gene: TRBV13

CDR3aa: CAWTLDRASKEQYF
j_gene: TRBJ2-7
v_gene: TRBV30

CDR3aa: CASSSPTGTSLLNEQFF
j_gene: TRBJ2-1
v_gene: TRBV9

CDR3aa: CATSRDPPDTEAFF
j_gene: TRBJ1-1
v_gene: TRBV15

CDR3aa: CASNPGQGETDTQYF
j_gene: TRBJ2-3
v_gene: TRBV5-8

CDR3aa: CSVVKGSDSGTDTQYF
j_gene: TRBJ2-3
v_gene: TRBV29-1

CDR3aa: CAWSSLSGGAGEQFF
j_gene: TRBJ2-1
v_gene: TRBV30

CDR3aa: CASSPGNDNEQFF
j_gene: TRBJ2-1
v_gene: TRBV9

CDR3aa: CASSSLLILDRDRATDTQYF
j_gene: TRBJ2-3
v_gene: TRBV7-2

CDR3aa: CAAGNSPETQYF
j_gene: TRBJ2-5
v_gene: TRBV12-3/TRBV12-4

CDR3aa: CASSPTGAGGRNEQFF
j_gene: TRBJ2-1
v_gene: TRBV7-8

CDR3aa: CATTWTGEQSYEQYF
j_gene: .
v_gene: TRBV28

CDR3aa: CAEQGVGYEQYF
j_gene: .
v_gene: TRBV2

CDR3aa: CSARDDTRLAKNIQYF
j_gene: TRBJ2-4
v_gene: TRBV20-1

CDR3aa: CAISGVGQGVGYEQFF
j_gene: TRBJ2-1
v_gene: TRBV10-3

CDR3aa: CSAASPSGTTDTQYF
j_gene: TRBJ2-3
v_gene: TRBV20-1

CDR3aa: CASSYERISYEQYF
j_gene: TRBJ2-7
v_gene: TRBV6-2/TRBV6-3

CDR3aa: CASSFIGTYSTDTQYF
j_gene: TRBJ2-3
v_gene: TRBV11-1

CDR3aa: CASSRGGENTEAFF
j_gene: TRBJ1-1
v_gene: TRBV28

CDR3aa: CASSRDREPYEQYF
j_gene: TRBJ2-7
v_gene: TRBV6-2/TRBV6-3

CDR3aa: CASSAGTSGATGELFF
j_gene: TRBJ2-2
v_gene: TRBV7-3

CDR3aa: CSAQIGTGGGQPQHF
j_gene: TRBJ1-5
v_gene: TRBV20-1

CDR3aa: CSVDWGPPYGYTF
j_gene: TRBJ1-2
v_gene: TRBV29-1

CDR3aa: CASSGRLQQGDYTGELFF
j_gene: TRBJ2-2
v_gene: TRBV25-1

CDR3aa: CASSYYLRDHEQYF
j_gene: TRBJ2-7
v_gene: TRBV6-6

CDR3aa: CASSVGGVNEKLFF
j_gene: TRBJ1-4
v_gene: TRBV5-1

CDR3aa: CASSQGVAGHTDTQYF
j_gene: TRBJ2-3
v_gene: TRBV3-1